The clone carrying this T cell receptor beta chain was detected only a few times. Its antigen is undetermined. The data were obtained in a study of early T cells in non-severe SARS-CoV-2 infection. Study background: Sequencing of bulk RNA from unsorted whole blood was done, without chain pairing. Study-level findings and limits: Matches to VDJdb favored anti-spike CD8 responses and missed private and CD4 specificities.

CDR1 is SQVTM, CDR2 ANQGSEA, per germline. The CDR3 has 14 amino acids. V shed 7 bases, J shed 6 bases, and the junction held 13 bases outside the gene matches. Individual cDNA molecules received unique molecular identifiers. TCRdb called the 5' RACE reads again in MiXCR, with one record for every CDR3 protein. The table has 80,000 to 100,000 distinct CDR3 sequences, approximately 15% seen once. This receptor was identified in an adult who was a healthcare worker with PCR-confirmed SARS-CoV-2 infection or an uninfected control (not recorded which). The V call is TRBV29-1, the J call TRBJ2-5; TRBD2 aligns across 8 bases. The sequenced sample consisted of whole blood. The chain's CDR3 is CSAGGSGIMQTQYF. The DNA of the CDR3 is TGCAGCGCCGGGGGTAGCGGGATCATGCAGACCCAGTACTTC.